This note documents a single T cell receptor (beta chain) sequence. The antigen is undetermined. This sample is drawn from a study of T cell repertoires in cytomegalovirus infection. TCRdb independently ran MiXCR on the reads; one entry per CDR3 protein. Among roughly 500,000 distinct CDR3 sequences listed, about 44% were seen once. Points from the study as a whole: Individuals carrying CMV plus the relevant HLA were identified by cumulative frequency of public TCR beta families.

Here the sequenced sample was cultured PBMCs, taken from culture after CMV antigen stimulation. This clonotype originated in a human donor in good health (CMV status not recorded). Some clones in this sample may be carry-over from other donors' samples.

CDR3 coding DNA: TGCAGCGTCAGGCGGAGGACCGCGGTCTCCACAGATACGCAGTATTTT. It encodes CSVRRRTAVSTDTQYF. V gene TRBV29-1 combines with J gene TRBJ2-3, with a weak D call TRBD2 (5 bases). V was pared by 6 bases and J by 2 bases, with 21 bases between. The CDR3 runs 16 residues. CDR1 and CDR2 (germline): SQVTM, ANQGSEA.